The source of this T cell receptor beta chain is a study of vaccination effects on CD4 cells after COVID-19. Antigen-specific CD4+ T cells expanded by the ViraFEST assay with viral peptide pools were then sequenced. CD4+ T cell isolation took place after approximately ten days of culture. Trimming stripped 6 bases from V and 4 bases from J, with 13 bases between. The CDR3 consists of 14 residues. Germline CDR1 reads SNHLY; CDR2 reads FYNNEI. This clone was seen only a few times. Its antigen is still unknown. The data were produced by immunoSEQ multiplex PCR, yet TCRdb's version contains in-frame clones alone and is incomplete. The repertoire consists of some 59,000 clones, with over 75% occurring once and the leading ten covering approximately 2.4%.

The chain is built from TRBV2 and TRBJ1-3; D is possibly TRBD1 (6 bases). The specimen comprised CD4+ T cells from PBMCs cultured with HCoV-229E spike peptides, sampled before COVID-19 vaccination. This TCR was sampled from a human donor who received a COVID-19 vaccine. The CDR3 bases are TGTGCCAGCAGCGAGGCACAGGGAGGAAACACCATATATTTT. Its translation is CASSEAQGGNTIYF.